This T cell receptor beta chain derives from a study of T cells in Graves' hyperthyroidism and ophthalmopathy. The CDR3 length is 14 residues. Trimming stripped 4 bases from V and 5 bases from J, with 14 bases between. CDR1 LGHDT and CDR2 YNNKEL come from the germline V gene (reference sequence). This clonotype was found many times. Template material for amplifying TCR beta CDR3 regions consisted of RNA transcripts. The study used the HTBI primer set for a first-round RT-PCR of the TCR CDR3. One entry per CDR3 protein, called by TCRdb with MiXCR from the multiplex PCR reads. Among 300,000 to 450,000 distinct CDR3 sequences, approximately 15% were seen once, and the ten largest hold approximately 10%.

The specimen sequenced was blood. The TCR comes from a woman aged 55-69 years with Graves' hyperthyroidism. V gene TRBV3-1 combines with J gene TRBJ2-5; maybe TRBD2 (6 bases). CDR3: CASSPPGLRETQYF. For the CDR3, the DNA is TGTGCCAGCAGCCCTCCGGGACTCAGGGAGACCCAGTACTTC.